Below, 7 T cell receptor beta chains from the same sample are listed, as sequenced in a study of T cell responses to AZD1222 COVID-19 vaccine. Produced via immunoSEQ multiplex PCR; TCRdb's table is partial and in-frame only. The data contain about 100,000 clones, about nine tenths of them singletons. Sequenced material: peripheral blood, taken 28 days after the second AZD1222 dose. These receptors were collected from an adult who received the AZD1222 COVID-19 vaccine.

This clone came up once. This chain links TRBV27 with TRBJ2-1; 8 bases align to TRBD1. V was clipped by 5 bases and J by 9 bases; unmatched bases: 9. The CDR3 extends over 14 amino acids. Per the germline V gene, CDR1 is MNHEY and CDR2 is SMNVEV (reference sequence). The CDR3 here is CASSRQGWEGEQFF. The CDR3 nucleotides read TGTGCCAGCAGTAGACAGGGGTGGGAAGGTGAGCAGTTCTTC.

The J gene is TRBJ1-4, the V gene TRBV24-1; D unresolved. V was trimmed by 4 bases and J by 8 bases, leaving 16 bases between them. Germline loops: CDR1 KGHDR, CDR2 SFDVKD. The CDR3 is 15 residues long. CDR3 region: CATSDPREGQEKLFF. The DNA for the CDR3 is TGTGCCACCAGTGACCCTCGGGAGGGTCAGGAAAAACTGTTTTTT.

J is TRBJ1-6 and V is TRBV6-6; TRBD1 matches 10 bases. This CDR3 has 16 amino acids. The germline gives CDR1 MNHNY, CDR2 SVGAGI (reference sequence). Trimming took 0 bases from V and 9 from J; bases not matched to a gene: 5. The CDR3 here is CASSYSRDRGVSPLHF. Here the CDR3 DNA reads TGTGCCAGCAGTTACTCGAGGGACAGGGGTGTTTCACCCCTCCACTTT.

The V and J genes are TRBV15 and TRBJ1-5, with a tentative D call TRBD1 (6 bases). Germline lookup yields CDR1 LNHNV and CDR2 YYDKDF (reference sequence). Between the trimmed V and J ends, which lost 4 bases and 4 bases, there was a span of 14 bases. The CDR3 is 15 amino acids. CDR3 residues: CATSTRTGPNQPQHF. The CDR3 DNA sequence: TGTGCCACCAGCACCCGTACAGGGCCAAATCAGCCCCAGCATTTT.

The V call is TRBV18, the J call TRBJ2-5, with 9 bases fitting TRBD1. CDR3 size: 17 residues. CDR1 is KGHSH and CDR2 is LQKENI in the germline V gene. The V gene end was trimmed by 2 bases and the J gene end by 4 bases; junction bases not matched to a gene: 11. CDR3 nucleotides: TGTGCCAGCTCACCAAGAACCGGGACAGGGTTTGGAGAGACCCAGTACTTC. Protein: CASSPRTGTGFGETQYF.

The rearrangement joins TRBV4-2 to TRBJ2-7; 8 bases map to TRBD2. Germline V gene sequence: CDR1 LGHNA, CDR2 YNFKEQ. The length of the CDR3 is 15 residues. J was trimmed by 6 bases and V by 6 bases; bases with no gene match: 13. CDR3 bases: TGTGCCAGCAGGGTACAGCCGGGACTAGTTGGCGAGCAGTACTTC. Protein sequence: CASRVQPGLVGEQYF.

The rearrangement joins TRBV6-1 to TRBJ2-4; D is unclear. CDR1 and CDR2 from the germline V gene are MNHNS and SASEGT. The CDR3 is 15 amino acids. V was clipped by 2 bases and J by 0 bases, with 8 bases between them. The CDR3 protein is CASSEYNLAKNIQYF. The CDR3 bases are TGTGCCAGCAGTGAATATAACCTAGCCAAAAACATTCAGTACTTC.